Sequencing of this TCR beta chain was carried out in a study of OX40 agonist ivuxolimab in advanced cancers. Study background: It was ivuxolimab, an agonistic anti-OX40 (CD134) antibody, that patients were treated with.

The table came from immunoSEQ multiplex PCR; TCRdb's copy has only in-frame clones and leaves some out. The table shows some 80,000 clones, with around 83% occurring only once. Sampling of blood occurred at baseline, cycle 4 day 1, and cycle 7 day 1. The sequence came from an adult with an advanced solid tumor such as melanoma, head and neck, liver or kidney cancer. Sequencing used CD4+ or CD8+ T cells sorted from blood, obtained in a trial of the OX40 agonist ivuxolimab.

The CDR3 sequence is CASSYSTGQDGTEAFF. CDR3 coding DNA: TGTGCCAGCAGTTACTCGACGGGACAGGACGGCACTGAAGCTTTCTTT. The V call is TRBV6-5, the J call TRBJ1-1; TRBD1 agrees at 8 bases. Germline CDR1 and CDR2: MNHEY and SVGAGI. J was trimmed by 4 bases and V by 0 bases; bases with no gene match: 7. This CDR3 is 16 amino acids long.